This T cell receptor beta chain was sequenced in a study of OX40 agonist ivuxolimab in advanced cancers. The V segment lost 1 base and the J segment 1 base; nucleotides outside the gene matches: 3. The CDR3 is 16 residues long. Germline V gives CDR1 SGHDN, CDR2 FVKESK. The method was immunoSEQ multiplex PCR; TCRdb's version includes in-frame clones alone and lacks a portion of them. This sample has about 68,000 clones, with about 90% found just once. The chain couples TRBV14 to TRBJ2-3, with TRBD2 matching over 9 bases. This specimen was CD4+ or CD8+ T cells sorted from blood, taken in a trial of the OX40 agonist ivuxolimab. This receptor was taken from an adult with an advanced solid tumor such as melanoma, head and neck, liver or kidney cancer. CDR3 DNA sequence: TGTGCCAGCAGCCAAGTGCTAGCGGGGCGCACAGATACGCAGTATTTT. This codes for CASSQVLAGRTDTQYF.